A single sample is the source of the 15 T cell receptor beta chains below, sequenced in a study of sequential checkpoint blockade in melanoma. Described treatment: randomized to nivolumab then ipilimumab (arm A) or the reverse (arm B). Only in-frame clones appear in the TCRdb table, and some are missing; sequencing was by immunoSEQ multiplex PCR. The table records about 4,800 clones, 55% to 75% of them present only once. The starting material was CD8+ T cells sorted from blood (inferred from file names), obtained from a patient given nivolumab and ipilimumab in sequence. The receptors come from a human donor with melanoma.

The V gene is TRBV7-9, the J gene TRBJ1-1, with TRBD1 identical over 9 bases. J was trimmed by 5 bases and V by 1 base; bases with no gene match: 8. This CDR3 region has 16 residues. Germline lookup yields CDR1 SEHNR and CDR2 FQNEAQ (reference sequence). The CDR3 DNA reads TGTGCCAGCAGCTTAGGCCTACAGGGGGCCTGGACTGAAGCTTTCTTT. It encodes CASSLGLQGAWTEAFF.

The chain links TRBV5-6 to TRBJ2-1, with 9 bases lining up with TRBD2. V dropped 5 bases and J dropped 7; count of bases not matched to a gene: 10. This CDR3 comprises 15 residues. Germline V gene data show CDR1 as SGHDT and CDR2 as YYEEEE. The CDR3 reads CASSPKGTSLNEQFF. DNA of the CDR3: TGTGCCAGCAGTCCCAAGGGGACTAGCTTGAATGAGCAGTTCTTC.

This clone has a single count. The chain is built from TRBV4-1 and TRBJ2-5; D remains ambiguous. The DNA matches TRBJ2-7 better at its end, which makes the J call doubtful. From germline, CDR1 is MGHRA and CDR2 YSYEKL. The length of the CDR3 is 13 residues. CDR3 in amino acids: CASSQVGDYEQYF. Here the CDR3 DNA reads TGCGCCAGCAGCCAAGTAGGAGACTACGAGCAGTACTTC.

V and J are TRBV5-1 and TRBJ2-7; 11 bases map to TRBD1. Trimming removed 4 bases from V and 7 bases from J; junction bases left unmatched: 7. Per germline, CDR1 SGHRS and CDR2 YFSETQ. The CDR3 spans 14 residues. The CDR3 sequence: CASSQDRGLEEQYF. The DNA of the CDR3 is TGCGCCAGCAGCCAGGACAGGGGGCTGGAAGAGCAGTACTTC.

This rearrangement joins TRBV10-3 to TRBJ1-2, with a tentative D call TRBD1 (5 bases). The ends were cut back, 6 bases at V and 1 base at J, with 12 bases in the middle. Germline lookup yields CDR1 ENHRY and CDR2 SYGVKD. This CDR3 has 14 amino acids. The CDR3 DNA reads TGTGCCATCAGGGCCCCAGGGATTAACTATGGCTACACCTTC. It is translated as CAIRAPGINYGYTF.

The chain uses TRBV29-1 and TRBJ2-3; TRBD2 matches at 9 bases. V was clipped by 3 bases and J by 2 bases; unmatched bases: 6. CDR3 length: 15 amino acids. In germline, CDR1 is SQVTM, CDR2 ANQGSEA. CDR3 loop: CSVDTSGGFTDTQYF. In nucleotides, the CDR3 is TGCAGCGTTGATACCAGCGGGGGGTTCACAGATACGCAGTATTTT.

The chain uses TRBV27 and TRBJ2-7, with 8 bases fitting TRBD1. V was pared by 4 bases and J by 0 bases, with 5 bases of the junction left unmatched. Germline values: CDR1 MNHEY, CDR2 SMNVEV (reference sequence). This CDR3 has 15 residues. The CDR3 nucleotides read TGTGCCAGCAGTTACTCAGGGGGCAACTCCTACGAGCAGTACTTC. Translated, it gives CASSYSGGNSYEQYF.

The gene calls are TRBV27 and TRBJ2-7; 7 bases fit TRBD1. Germline V CDR1 and CDR2: MNHEY, SMNVEV (reference sequence). V was pared by 5 bases and J by 4 bases, with 5 bases of the junction left unmatched. The CDR3 has 13 residues. Here the CDR3 reads CASSEGASYEQYF. The DNA of the CDR3 is TGTGCCAGCAGTGAGGGGGCTTCATACGAGCAGTACTTC.

This chain connects TRBV28 to TRBJ2-1, with TRBD2 matching over 13 bases. The germline gives CDR1 MDHEN, CDR2 SYDVKM. V lost 4 bases to trimming and J lost 5 bases; unmatched junction nucleotides: 2. The CDR3 spans 15 residues. CDR3 residues: CASSSTSGGDNEQFF. In DNA, the CDR3 is TGTGCCAGCAGTTCAACTAGCGGGGGGGACAATGAGCAGTTCTTC.

The chain has TRBV4-3 and TRBJ2-3; 8 bases match TRBD2. Germline loops: CDR1 LGHNA, CDR2 YSLEER. The CDR3 length is 16 residues. The trim removed 0 bases at V and 4 bases at J, leaving 6 bases unmatched. In DNA, the CDR3 is TGCGCCAGCAGCCAAGATGGCGCTAGCGGGCCAGATACGCAGTATTTT. Amino acids: CASSQDGASGPDTQYF.

The rearrangement joins TRBV5-5 to TRBJ2-7; possible D gene TRBD2, 6 bases. Germline lookup yields CDR1 SGHKS and CDR2 YYEKEE (reference sequence). V was clipped by 4 bases and J by 0 bases, with 14 bases between them. The CDR3 runs 15 residues. The CDR3 loop is CASSGGSRHSYEQYF. CDR3 sequence (DNA): TGTGCCAGCAGCGGAGGGTCTCGACACTCCTACGAGCAGTACTTC.

This rearrangement joins TRBV6-5 to TRBJ1-6, with D perhaps matching TRBD1 (5 bases). Trimming took 5 bases from V and 7 from J, leaving 12 bases between them. The length of the CDR3 is 14 residues. Germline V lookup: CDR1 MNHEY, CDR2 SVGAGI. CDR3 protein: CASSEETENSPLHF. The CDR3 DNA follows: TGTGCCAGCAGTGAAGAGACAGAGAATTCACCCCTCCACTTT.

V and J are TRBV6-1 and TRBJ2-7; possible D gene TRBD1, 5 bases. This CDR3 spans 14 amino acids. CDR1 MNHNS and CDR2 SASEGT come from the germline V gene. V was shortened by 5 bases and J by 3 bases, with 14 bases between the two germline ends. CDR3 region: CASSLQVPYYEQYF. The CDR3 coding sequence is TGTGCCAGCAGTTTACAGGTCCCCTACTACGAGCAGTACTTC.

In this sample, this clone turned up a few times. J is TRBJ2-3 and V is TRBV4-3; TRBD1 aligns across 10 bases. Germline V gene sequence: CDR1 LGHNA, CDR2 YSLEER. The CDR3 is 16 amino acids. Trimming at V came to 0 bases and at J to 4 bases, leaving 4 bases not matched to a gene. This CDR3 reads CASSQDPGQGADTQYF. The CDR3 DNA follows: TGCGCCAGCAGCCAAGATCCCGGACAGGGGGCAGATACGCAGTATTTT.

As regards this clone: Other DNA sequences in this sample translate to the same CDR3. V and J are TRBV6-4 and TRBJ2-1, with TRBD2 identical over 7 bases. Germline CDR1 is MRHNA and CDR2 is SNTAGT. The CDR3 is made up of 15 amino acids. The ends lost 0 bases at V and 1 base at J; junction bases unmatched: 0. The CDR3 DNA is TGTGCCAGCAGTGACTCTAGCGGGTCCTACAATGAGCAGTTCTTC. This codes for CASSDSSGSYNEQFF.